This T cell receptor beta chain is drawn from a study of T cells in Graves' hyperthyroidism and ophthalmopathy. Study-level points and caveats: Ophthalmopathy onset followed model prediction by a median about 6.5 months. Also found in blood were most expanded thyroid clonotypes above 0.001. Ophthalmopathy was told apart from stable hyperthyroidism by a 13 V-J model.

The authors obtained PBMCs from roughly 10 ml of fresh peripheral blood. The source material, RNA transcripts, was used to amplify TCR beta CDR3 regions. RT-PCR in the first round (using the HTBI primer set) targeted the TCR CDR3. One entry per CDR3 protein, called by TCRdb with MiXCR from the multiplex PCR reads. This table holds around 390,000 distinct CDR3 sequences, approximately 14% found once. This clonotype was observed a handful of times. Its antigen is still unknown. J lost 0 bases, V lost 2 bases, and 16 bases had no gene match. The germline V gene has CDR1 LGHNT and CDR2 FRNRAP. The CDR3 length is 20 residues.

This chain uses TRBV12-5 with TRBJ1-1; 9 nucleotides line up with TRBD1. Sequencing was performed on blood. The clonotype originates from a woman in her 30s with Graves' ophthalmopathy. Here the CDR3 DNA reads TGTGCTAGTGGTTTGTCAACCCGCGGGACAGGGAGGCGAATGAACACTGAAGCTTTCTTT. As protein: CASGLSTRGTGRRMNTEAFF.